This TCR beta chain stems from a study of tumor-infiltrating lymphocytes in primary liver carcinoma. As for the study in general: These patients were men and women whose ages were 30 to 69 years.

Starting from 400 to 500 ng of total RNA, TCR beta cDNA was produced with a primer in the constant region. Three-round nested multiplex PCR performed with slightly modified ARM-PCR produced the TCR beta libraries. For 10 cycles apiece, the opening two PCR rounds ran with TRBV1-TRBV30 forward primers and a C-beta reverse primer. TCRdb passed the multiplex PCR reads through MiXCR, listing each CDR3 protein once. The table shows 55,000 or so distinct CDR3 sequences, with 60% to 85% occurring only once. Germline V CDR1 and CDR2: MNHEY, SVGAGI. The length of the CDR3 is 14 residues. Co-extraction of both nucleic acids (RNA and DNA) used roughly 19-33 mg of unsorted bulk tissue. Chronic HBV infection was present in the patients, who were treatment-naive. Details on this clonotype: A read error may account for a junction end that differs from germline.

This chain connects TRBV6-5 to TRBJ2-3; D gene unclear. This TCR was sampled from a man aged 40-55 years with primary liver carcinoma and hepatitis B virus infection. Material for sequencing was liver tumor tissue from sampling region 2. Subset: tumor region T2, inferior pole. The CDR3 bases are TGTGCTAGGAGTAGAGAGAGATGGGCAGATACGCAGTATTTC. This gives the protein CARSRERWADTQYF.